Shown below are 31 T cell receptor beta chains from a single sample sequenced in a study of T cell repertoires in cytomegalovirus infection. Using its own MiXCR run on the reads, TCRdb lists one record per CDR3 protein. The table records approximately 500,000 distinct CDR3 sequences, approximately 17% of them present only once. Sequenced material: CD8+ T cells from PBMCs. These receptors came from a human donor in good health (CMV status not recorded). Some clones in this sample may be carry-over from other donors' samples.

The chain uses TRBV12-3 or TRBV12-4 and TRBJ2-5; a possible D gene is TRBD2 (7 bases). Trimming took off 5 bases at V and 2 bases at J, with 18 bases between the two ends. This CDR3 region has 16 residues. The CDR3 DNA reads as TGTGCCAGCAGTCCCAAGGGGGAGGGGGAGCAAGAGACCCAGTACTTC. It translates to CASSPKGEGEQETQYF.

This clonotype was seen repeatedly, ten times or more. The V call is TRBV5-4, the J call TRBJ2-1; the D gene is possibly TRBD2 (5 bases). Trimming stripped 2 bases from V and 0 bases from J, with 12 bases between. Per the germline V gene, CDR1 is SGHNT and CDR2 is YYREEE (reference sequence). The CDR3 covers 16 residues. CDR3 sequence (DNA): TGTGCCAGCAGCTTCCCGGACGGGATCTCCTACAATGAGCAGTTCTTC. Residues: CASSFPDGISYNEQFF.

V is TRBV6-2 or TRBV6-3 and J is TRBJ2-1, with a tentative D call TRBD2 (6 bases). Trimming shortened V by 4 bases and J by 2 bases, and 12 bases separated the two germline ends. Germline-derived CDR1 and CDR2 are MNHEY and SVGEGT. The CDR3 extends over 15 amino acids. In DNA, the CDR3 is TGTGCCAGCAGTTCCCTTCGACTAGCCTACAATGAGCAGTTCTTC. Amino acids: CASSSLRLAYNEQFF.

V usage is TRBV19 and J usage is TRBJ1-5, with D perhaps TRBD1 (6 bases). V was shortened by 5 bases and J by 0 bases, with 11 bases between the two germline ends. Germline values: CDR1 LNHDA, CDR2 SQIVND (reference sequence). The CDR3 covers 15 residues. The CDR3 DNA follows: TGTGCCAGTAGTTGGACAGCGGGTAGCAATCAGCCCCAGCATTTT. This encodes CASSWTAGSNQPQHF.

The chain links TRBV27 to TRBJ2-3; the D gene is possibly TRBD1 (6 bases). CDR1 and CDR2 (germline): MNHEY, SMNVEV (reference sequence). V dropped 3 bases and J dropped 0 bases, with 10 bases sitting between them. The CDR3 totals 15 residues. The CDR3 loop is CASSLKGVSTDTQYF. CDR3 in DNA: TGTGCCAGCAGTTTGAAGGGGGTAAGCACAGATACGCAGTATTTT.

This clonotype was detected many times. The rearrangement links TRBV6-5 to TRBJ2-1; 7 nucleotides match TRBD2. V was clipped by 2 bases and J by 3 bases; unmatched bases: 4. This CDR3 comprises 15 residues. Per germline, CDR1 MNHEY and CDR2 SVGAGI. CDR3 sequence (DNA): TGTGCCAGCAGTTACACGGGGGGAGGCTACAATGAGCAGTTCTTC. Protein: CASSYTGGGYNEQFF.

The chain employs TRBV7-9 and TRBJ1-5; D ambiguous. The V gene lost 5 bases and the J gene lost 6 bases, with 11 bases spanning the gap. Germline V gene sequence: CDR1 SEHNR, CDR2 FQNEAQ (reference sequence). The CDR3 sequence is 13 residues long. CDR3 sequence reads: CASSAEAGQPQHF. The CDR3 coding sequence is TGTGCCAGCAGCGCCGAGGCGGGTCAGCCCCAGCATTTT.

This clonotype has at least ten counts. The chain combines TRBV11-2 with TRBJ2-1, with 7 positions matching TRBD1. V lost 0 bases to trimming and J lost 2 bases; unmatched junction nucleotides: 4. Germline CDR1 and CDR2: SGHAT and FQNNGV. The CDR3 is 16 amino acids. The CDR3 sequence is CASSLDLGQAYNEQFF. DNA for the CDR3: TGTGCCAGCAGCTTAGATCTAGGACAGGCCTACAATGAGCAGTTCTTC.

The table lists this clonotype with a few counts. The rearrangement joins TRBV18 to TRBJ1-1, with 7 bases that match TRBD1. This CDR3 is built from 16 residues. Germline CDR1 is KGHSH and CDR2 is LQKENI. V was pared by 6 bases and J by 1 base, with 11 bases of the junction left unmatched. This chain's CDR3 is CASSREQGVSNTEAFF. The CDR3 DNA reads as TGTGCCAGCTCGCGAGAGCAGGGGGTGTCGAACACTGAAGCTTTCTTT.

The chain combines TRBV7-9 with TRBJ1-1; 8 nucleotides match TRBD1. This CDR3 has 16 amino acids. V was clipped by 1 base and J by 2 bases; unmatched bases: 6. CDR1 is SEHNR, CDR2 FQNEAQ, per germline (reference sequence). In DNA, the CDR3 is TGTGCCAGCAGCTTAGTAGGGACAGGACTTAACACTGAAGCTTTCTTT. Encoded protein: CASSLVGTGLNTEAFF.

This clonotype was counted between two and nine times. The chain carries TRBV10-3 and TRBJ2-7; D is possibly TRBD1 (6 bases). The length of the CDR3 is 17 residues. Trimming shortened V by 0 bases and J by 9 bases, and 24 bases separated the two germline ends. The germline V gene encodes CDR1 ENHRY and CDR2 SYGVKD. The CDR3 spells CAISESISTGWNVWQYF. The CDR3 DNA follows: TGTGCCATCAGTGAGTCAATAAGCACAGGGTGGAATGTGTGGCAGTACTTC.

This clonotype was counted at least ten times. The rearrangement joins TRBV7-9 to TRBJ2-2, with TRBD2 identical over 7 bases. V lost 5 bases to trimming and J lost 0 bases; unmatched junction nucleotides: 9. Germline V gives CDR1 SEHNR, CDR2 FQNEAQ (reference sequence). The CDR3 covers 17 residues. The CDR3 nucleotides read TGTGCCAGCAGCCCAACCCCCGGGACTACGAACACCGGGGAGCTGTTTTTT. The encoded protein is CASSPTPGTTNTGELFF.

This clonotype was detected many times. The chain uses TRBV6-1 and TRBJ2-4; D gene ambiguous. CDR3 length: 16 amino acids. Germline CDR1 is MNHNS and CDR2 is SASEGT. Trimming removed 2 bases from V and 0 bases from J, with 11 bases in between. CDR3 DNA: TGTGCCAGCAGTGAATGGGCCGGATCAGCCAAAAACATTCAGTACTTC. Translated, it gives CASSEWAGSAKNIQYF.

Of note for this clonotype: This may stem from a read error, because a much larger clone lies one nucleotide away. The genes are TRBV9 and TRBJ2-7; 10 nucleotides align to TRBD2. This CDR3 region has 14 residues. The junction had 3 bases not matched to a gene; V was cut back by 4 bases and J by 2 bases. Germline CDR1 reads SGDLS; CDR2 reads YYNGEE. The CDR3 spells CASSNGLAAYEQYF. CDR3 in DNA: TGTGCCAGCAGCAATGGACTAGCGGCCTACGAGCAGTACTTC.

This clonotype was seen a few times. The chain employs TRBV5-5 and TRBJ2-4, with 8 bases matching TRBD2. The CDR3 extends over 14 amino acids. V lost 1 base, J lost 8 bases, and 5 bases stayed unmatched. Germline loops: CDR1 SGHKS, CDR2 YYEKEE (reference sequence). The CDR3 loop reads CASSLRRGEDIQYF. Here the CDR3 DNA reads TGTGCCAGCAGCTTGAGGCGGGGGGAAGACATTCAGTACTTC.

This clonotype was observed many times. CDR3 sequence (DNA): TGCGCCAGCAGCCAAACGGGGACTAACTATGGCTACACCTTC. As protein: CASSQTGTNYGYTF. The chain carries TRBV4-1 and TRBJ1-2, with D unresolved. Germline V gives CDR1 MGHRA, CDR2 YSYEKL. V was clipped by 2 bases and J by 0 bases, with 7 bases between them. The CDR3 spans 14 residues.

This clonotype appeared a few times. The rearrangement joins TRBV5-1 to TRBJ2-7; D perhaps matches TRBD1 (5 bases). The V gene's germline CDR1 is SGHRS and CDR2 YFSETQ. This CDR3 has 13 amino acids. V dropped 1 base and J dropped 5 bases, with 10 bases sitting between them. CDR3: CASSLLQAHEQYF. CDR3 DNA sequence: TGCGCCAGCAGCTTGTTACAGGCCCACGAGCAGTACTTC.

This clonotype was recorded a few times. This rearrangement joins TRBV29-1 to TRBJ1-2, with a weak D call TRBD1 (6 bases). Deletions cut 3 bases from V and 0 bases from J, with 14 bases between. Germline V gene data show CDR1 as SQVTM and CDR2 as ANQGSEA. This CDR3 contains 15 residues. This chain's CDR3 is CSVDHRDGANYGYTF. The CDR3 region has the DNA TGCAGCGTTGATCACAGGGATGGAGCTAACTATGGCTACACCTTC.

This clonotype was counted between two and nine times. DNA of the CDR3: TGCAGTGCTAGAGCCGACAGGACCGGGGAGCTGTTTTTT. This sequence encodes CSARADRTGELFF. The chain combines TRBV20-1 with TRBJ2-2; a possible D gene is TRBD1 (6 bases). The CDR3 is 13 residues long. V was cut by 1 base and J by 5 bases, with 8 bases left in between. The germline CDR1 and CDR2 sequences are DFQATT and SNEGSKA (reference sequence).

The V and J genes are TRBV25-1 and TRBJ2-1; 8 bases fit TRBD2. With 5 bases clipped from V and 4 bases from J, the junction kept 10 bases outside the gene matches. Looked up from germline, CDR1 is MGHDK and CDR2 is SYGVNS. CDR3 length: 16 residues. This CDR3 is CASSLRLSGIYNEQFF. As DNA, the CDR3 is TGTGCCAGCAGTCTCCGCCTTAGCGGGATATACAATGAGCAGTTCTTC.

The chain joins TRBV12-3 or TRBV12-4 to TRBJ2-1, with 12 bases identical to TRBD2. The CDR3 is 16 residues long. V lost 6 bases and J lost 2; bases outside the gene matches: 5. This chain's CDR3 is CASSAGLAGPYNEQFF. As DNA, the CDR3 is TGTGCCAGCAGCGCCGGACTAGCGGGGCCCTACAATGAGCAGTTCTTC.

V is TRBV4-1 and J is TRBJ1-4; a weak D match, TRBD1 (6 bases). CDR1 and CDR2 from the germline V gene are MGHRA and YSYEKL. CDR3 length equals 16 residues. V lost 3 bases and J lost 3, with 14 bases in between. The CDR3 reads CASSHVRTASNEKLFF. The CDR3 nucleotides are TGCGCCAGCAGCCACGTACGGACAGCTTCTAATGAAAAACTGTTTTTT.

Ten or more counts support this clonotype. V gene TRBV7-9 combines with J gene TRBJ2-1, with TRBD2 matching over 12 bases. The CDR3 is made up of 16 amino acids. J gave up 4 bases and V 4 bases, and 5 bases lay outside the gene matches. Germline lookup yields CDR1 SEHNR and CDR2 FQNEAQ (reference sequence). The CDR3 nucleotides are TGTGCCAGCAGCTCCCAACTAGCGGGAGGTTACAATGAGCAGTTCTTC. It translates to CASSSQLAGGYNEQFF.

The rearrangement uses TRBV19 and TRBJ1-3; 9 bases align to TRBD1. This CDR3 is 15 amino acids long. V was clipped by 2 bases and J by 8 bases; unmatched bases: 7. Germline lookup yields CDR1 LNHDA and CDR2 SQIVND (reference sequence). The CDR3 DNA reads as TGTGCCAGTAGTATACGGGACAGGGCCATGGACACCATATATTTT. Encoded protein: CASSIRDRAMDTIYF.

This clonotype was recorded at least ten times. V is TRBV7-8 and J is TRBJ1-3; TRBD1 matches at 10 bases. V lost 5 bases and J lost 8; bases outside the gene matches: 9. Germline CDR1 reads SGHVS; CDR2 reads FQNEAQ. The CDR3 sequence is 15 residues long. The CDR3 nucleotides are TGTGCCAGCAGCCCCGAACCGGGACAGGGGTACACCATATATTTT. This codes for CASSPEPGQGYTIYF.

This clonotype was found many times. The chain has TRBV7-9 and TRBJ1-6; 8 bases line up with TRBD1. This CDR3 is 15 amino acids long. V shed 5 bases and J 6 bases; nucleotides not matched to a gene: 6. In germline, CDR1 is SEHNR, CDR2 FQNEAQ (reference sequence). The CDR3 bases are TGTGCCAGCAGCCCGAAGACAGGGGCTAATTCACCCCTCCACTTT. Its translation: CASSPKTGANSPLHF.

The chain employs TRBV28 and TRBJ1-2; TRBD1 aligns across 7 bases. Germline lookup yields CDR1 MDHEN and CDR2 SYDVKM. The trim removed 2 bases at V and 3 bases at J, leaving 6 bases unmatched. This CDR3 is built from 15 residues. The CDR3: CASSLDVQGYYGYTF. CDR3 coding DNA: TGTGCCAGCAGTTTAGACGTACAGGGGTACTATGGCTACACCTTC.

This clonotype appeared a few times. The CDR3: CASSARDRHGPDEQYF. For the CDR3, the DNA is TGTGCCAGCAGCGCCCGGGACCGGCACGGCCCTGACGAGCAGTACTTC. J is TRBJ2-7 and V is TRBV9; perhaps D is TRBD1 or TRBD2 (5 bases each). Per germline, CDR1 SGDLS and CDR2 YYNGEE. The CDR3 extends over 16 amino acids. V shed 3 bases and J shed 5 bases, with 21 bases lying between them.

This clonotype has a count of ten or more. The chain is built from TRBV28 and TRBJ2-1; 13 bases match TRBD2. The CDR3 is made up of 17 amino acids. Germline values: CDR1 MDHEN, CDR2 SYDVKM. After removal of 3 bases from V and 2 bases from J, the junction contained 4 bases not matched to a gene. As DNA, the CDR3 is TGTGCCAGCAGTTTCGGGACTAGCGGGATAGCCTACAATGAGCAGTTCTTC. The encoded protein is CASSFGTSGIAYNEQFF.

The chain couples TRBV4-1 to TRBJ2-2, with 12 nucleotides matching TRBD2. Germline loops: CDR1 MGHRA, CDR2 YSYEKL. Trimming at V came to 2 bases and at J to 3 bases, leaving 16 bases not matched to a gene. The CDR3 contains 21 residues. The CDR3 region is CASSQPYIASGRASHTGELFF. CDR3 DNA: TGCGCCAGCAGCCAACCTTACATAGCTAGCGGGAGGGCCTCGCACACCGGGGAGCTGTTTTTT.

The chain employs TRBV9 and TRBJ2-1; TRBD2 matches 11 bases. This CDR3 is built from 16 residues. V trimming: 0 bases; J trimming: 3 bases; junction bases outside the gene matches: 2. Germline V CDR1 and CDR2: SGDLS, YYNGEE. The CDR3 is CASSVDGLAGYNEQFF. For the CDR3, the DNA is TGTGCCAGCAGCGTAGACGGACTAGCGGGCTACAATGAGCAGTTCTTC.